This T cell receptor beta chain was sequenced during a study of control samples from healthy donors and cancer patients. J was trimmed by 7 bases and V by 4 bases; bases with no gene match: 12. The CDR3 length is 16 residues. Germline V gene lookup returns CDR1 SGHRS and CDR2 YFSETQ. The protocol was immunoSEQ multiplex PCR, while the TCRdb copy is restricted to in-frame clones and leaves out a portion. Here the sample spans approximately 70,000 clones, about 90% being singletons. Material: blood. The chain combines TRBV5-1 with TRBJ2-1; 9 positions agree with TRBD2. This TCR derives from a woman in her 50s in good health. CDR3: CASSGIAGEPQNEQFF. The CDR3 bases are TGCGCCAGCAGCGGTATAGCGGGAGAACCCCAAAATGAGCAGTTCTTC.